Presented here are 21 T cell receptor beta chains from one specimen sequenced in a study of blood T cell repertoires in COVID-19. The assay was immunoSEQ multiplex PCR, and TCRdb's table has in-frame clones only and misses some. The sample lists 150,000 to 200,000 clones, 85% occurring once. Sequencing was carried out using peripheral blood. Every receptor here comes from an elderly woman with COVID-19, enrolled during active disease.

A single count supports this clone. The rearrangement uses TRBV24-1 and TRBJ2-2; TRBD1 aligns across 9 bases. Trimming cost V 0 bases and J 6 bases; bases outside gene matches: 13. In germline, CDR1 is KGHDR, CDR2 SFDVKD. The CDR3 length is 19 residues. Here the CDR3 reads CATSDLREWDRALAGELFF. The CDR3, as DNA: TGTGCCACCAGTGATTTGCGGGAATGGGACAGGGCTTTGGCCGGGGAGCTGTTTTTT.

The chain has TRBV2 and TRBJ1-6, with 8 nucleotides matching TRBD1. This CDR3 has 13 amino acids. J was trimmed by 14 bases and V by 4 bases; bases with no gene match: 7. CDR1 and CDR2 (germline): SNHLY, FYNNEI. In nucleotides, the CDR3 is TGTGCCAGCAGTGCTGGAGACAGGGGAACCCTCCACTTT. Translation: CASSAGDRGTLHF.

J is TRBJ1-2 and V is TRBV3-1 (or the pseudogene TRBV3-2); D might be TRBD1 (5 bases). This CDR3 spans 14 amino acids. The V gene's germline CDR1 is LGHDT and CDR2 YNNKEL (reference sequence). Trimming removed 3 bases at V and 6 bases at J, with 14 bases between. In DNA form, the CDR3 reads TGTGCCAGCAGCCAGGCCCCCAGGGTCCATGGCTACACCTTC. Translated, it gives CASSQAPRVHGYTF.

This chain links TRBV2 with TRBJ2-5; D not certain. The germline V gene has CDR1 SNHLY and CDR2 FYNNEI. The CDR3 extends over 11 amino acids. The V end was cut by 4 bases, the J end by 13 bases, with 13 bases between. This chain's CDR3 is CASSGGEPWYF. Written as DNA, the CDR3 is TGTGCCAGCAGTGGAGGAGAACCGTGGTACTTC.

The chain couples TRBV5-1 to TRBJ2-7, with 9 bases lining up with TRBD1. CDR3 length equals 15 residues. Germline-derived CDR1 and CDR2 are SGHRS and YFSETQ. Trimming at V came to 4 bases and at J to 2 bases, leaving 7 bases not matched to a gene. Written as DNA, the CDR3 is TGCGCCAGCAGCCGGGACAGGGTCGGCCCCTACGAGCAGTACTTC. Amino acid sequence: CASSRDRVGPYEQYF.

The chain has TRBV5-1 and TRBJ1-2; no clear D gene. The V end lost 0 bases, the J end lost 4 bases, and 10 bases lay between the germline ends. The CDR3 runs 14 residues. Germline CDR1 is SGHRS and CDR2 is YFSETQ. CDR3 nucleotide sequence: TGCGCCAGCAGCTTGGGGACGAGCGGCTATGGCTACACCTTC. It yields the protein CASSLGTSGYGYTF.

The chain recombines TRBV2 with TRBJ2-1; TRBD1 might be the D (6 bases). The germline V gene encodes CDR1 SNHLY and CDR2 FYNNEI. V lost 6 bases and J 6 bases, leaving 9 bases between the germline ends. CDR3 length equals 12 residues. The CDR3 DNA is TGTGCCAGCAGGCCGACAGGCAATGAGCAGTTCTTC. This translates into CASRPTGNEQFF.

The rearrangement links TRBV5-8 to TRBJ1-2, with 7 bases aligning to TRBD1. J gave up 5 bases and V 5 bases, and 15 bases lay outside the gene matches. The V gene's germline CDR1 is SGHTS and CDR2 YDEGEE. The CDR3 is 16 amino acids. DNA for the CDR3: TGTGCCAGCAGTCCTGCGAGACAGGGAAATATTTATGGCTACACCTTC. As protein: CASSPARQGNIYGYTF. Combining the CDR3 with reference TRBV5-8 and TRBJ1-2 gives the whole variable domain EAGVTQSPTHLIKTRGQQATLRCSPISGHTSVYWYQQALGLGLQFLLWYDEGEERNRGNFPPRFSGRQFPNYSSELNVNALELEDSALYLCASSPARQGNIYGYTFGSGTRLTVV.

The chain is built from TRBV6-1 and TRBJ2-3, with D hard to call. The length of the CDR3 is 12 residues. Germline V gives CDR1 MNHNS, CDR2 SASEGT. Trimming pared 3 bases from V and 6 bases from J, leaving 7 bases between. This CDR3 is CASSEHTDTQYF. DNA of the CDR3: TGTGCCAGCAGTGAGCACACGGATACGCAGTATTTT.

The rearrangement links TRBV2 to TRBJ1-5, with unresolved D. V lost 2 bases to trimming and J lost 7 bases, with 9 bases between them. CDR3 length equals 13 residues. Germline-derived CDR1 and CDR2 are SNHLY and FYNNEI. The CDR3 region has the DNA TGTGCCAGCAGTGAACAGGAGGACCAGCCCCAGCATTTT. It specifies CASSEQEDQPQHF.

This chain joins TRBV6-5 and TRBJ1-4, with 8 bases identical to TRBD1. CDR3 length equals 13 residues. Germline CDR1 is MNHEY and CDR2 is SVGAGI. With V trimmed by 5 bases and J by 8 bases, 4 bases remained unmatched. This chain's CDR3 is CASSRDRLEKLFF. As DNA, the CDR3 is TGTGCCAGCAGTCGGGACAGGCTCGAAAAACTGTTTTTT.

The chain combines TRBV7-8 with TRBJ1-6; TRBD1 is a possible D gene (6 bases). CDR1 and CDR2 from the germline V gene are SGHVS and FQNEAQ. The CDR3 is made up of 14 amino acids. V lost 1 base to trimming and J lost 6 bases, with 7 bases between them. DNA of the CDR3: TGTGCCAGCAGCTTAGTACAGGGTAATTCACCCCTCCACTTT. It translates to CASSLVQGNSPLHF.

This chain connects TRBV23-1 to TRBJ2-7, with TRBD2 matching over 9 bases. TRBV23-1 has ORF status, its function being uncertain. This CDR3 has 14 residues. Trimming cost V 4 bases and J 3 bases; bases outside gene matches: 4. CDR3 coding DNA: TGCGCCAGCAGTCTCCGACTAGCGGACTACGAGCAGTACTTC. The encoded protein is CASSLRLADYEQYF.

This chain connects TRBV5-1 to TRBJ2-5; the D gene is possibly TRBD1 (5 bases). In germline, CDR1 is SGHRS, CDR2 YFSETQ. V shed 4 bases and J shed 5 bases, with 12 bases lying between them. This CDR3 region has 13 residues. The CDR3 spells CASSQAGIETQYF. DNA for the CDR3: TGCGCCAGCAGCCAGGCAGGGATCGAGACCCAGTACTTC. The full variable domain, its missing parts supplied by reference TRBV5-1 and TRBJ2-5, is KAGVTQTPRYLIKTRGQQVTLSCSPISGHRSVSWYQQTPGQGLQFLFEYFSETQRNKGNFPGRFSGRQFSNSRSEMNVSTLELGDSALYLCASSQAGIETQYFGPGTRLLVL.

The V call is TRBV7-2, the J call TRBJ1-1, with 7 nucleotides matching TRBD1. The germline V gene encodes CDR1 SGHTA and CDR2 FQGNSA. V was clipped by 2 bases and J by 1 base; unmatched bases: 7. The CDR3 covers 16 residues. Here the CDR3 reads CASSLWGRQGNTEAFF. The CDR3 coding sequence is TGTGCCAGCAGCTTATGGGGGAGACAGGGGAACACTGAAGCTTTCTTT.

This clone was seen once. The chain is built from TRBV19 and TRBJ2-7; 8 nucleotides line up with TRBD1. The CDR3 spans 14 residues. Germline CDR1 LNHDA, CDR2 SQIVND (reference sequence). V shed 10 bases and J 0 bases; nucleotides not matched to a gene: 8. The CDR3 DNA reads TGTGCCACCAGCACAGGGGGTAGCTCCTACGAGCAGTACTTC. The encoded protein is CATSTGGSSYEQYF. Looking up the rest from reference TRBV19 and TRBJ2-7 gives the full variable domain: DGGITQSPKYLFRKEGQNVTLSCEQNLNHDAMYWYRQDPGQGLRLIYYSQIVNDFQKGDIAEGYSVSREKKESFPLTVTSAQKNPTAFYLCATSTGGSSYEQYFGPGTRLTVT.

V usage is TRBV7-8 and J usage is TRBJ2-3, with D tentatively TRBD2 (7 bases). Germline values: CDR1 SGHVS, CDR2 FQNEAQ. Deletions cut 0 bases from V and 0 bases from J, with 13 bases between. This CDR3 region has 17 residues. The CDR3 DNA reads TGTGCCAGCAGCTTAGCGCGAGGGGGACTAAGCACAGATACGCAGTATTTT. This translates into CASSLARGGLSTDTQYF. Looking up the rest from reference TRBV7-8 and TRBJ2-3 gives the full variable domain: GAGVSQSPRYKVAKRGQDVALRCDPISGHVSLFWYQQALGQGPEFLTYFQNEAQLDKSGLPSDRFFAERPEGSVSTLKIQRTQQEDSAVYLCASSLARGGLSTDTQYFGPGTRLTVL.

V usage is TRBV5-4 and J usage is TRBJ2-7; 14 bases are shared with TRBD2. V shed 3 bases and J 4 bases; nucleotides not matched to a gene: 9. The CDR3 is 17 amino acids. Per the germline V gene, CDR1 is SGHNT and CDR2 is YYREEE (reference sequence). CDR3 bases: TGTGCCAGCAGCTCCGGACTAGCGGGGGGCCTCACTTACGAGCAGTACTTC. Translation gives CASSSGLAGGLTYEQYF.

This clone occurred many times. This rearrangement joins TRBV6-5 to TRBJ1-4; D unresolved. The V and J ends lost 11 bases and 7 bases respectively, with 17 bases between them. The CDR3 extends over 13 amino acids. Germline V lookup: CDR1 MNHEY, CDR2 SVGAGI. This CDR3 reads CAAGVSHGEKLFF. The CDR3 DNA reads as TGTGCCGCCGGGGTATCGCACGGTGAAAAACTGTTTTTT.

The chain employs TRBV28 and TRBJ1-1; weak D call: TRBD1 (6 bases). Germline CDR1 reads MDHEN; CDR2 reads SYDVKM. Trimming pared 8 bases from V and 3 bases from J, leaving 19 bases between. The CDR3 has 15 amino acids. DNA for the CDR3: TGTGCCAGCGACTTCCTGGGAGGGGGGGACACTGAAGCTTTCTTT. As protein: CASDFLGGGDTEAFF.

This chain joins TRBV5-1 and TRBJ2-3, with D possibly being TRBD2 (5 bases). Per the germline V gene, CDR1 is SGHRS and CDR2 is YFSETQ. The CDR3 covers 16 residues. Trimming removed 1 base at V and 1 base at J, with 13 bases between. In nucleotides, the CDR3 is TGCGCCAGCAGCTTGCCTCTCGAGGGTGGCACAGATACGCAGTATTTT. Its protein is CASSLPLEGGTDTQYF.